The clone carrying this T cell receptor beta chain was seen ten or more times. Its antigen remains unidentified. This CDR3 region has 17 residues. Trimming took 5 bases from V and 3 from J; bases not matched to a gene: 12. Germline CDR1 is MNHEY and CDR2 is SMNVEV (reference sequence). For repertoire sequencing, the TCR beta CDR3 regions were amplified from RNA transcripts. HTBI primers served in a first-round RT-PCR, which a second-round multiplex PCR followed. TCRdb analysed the multiplex PCR reads with MiXCR anew, one entry per CDR3 protein. The table shows some 350,000 distinct CDR3 sequences, with about a sixth occurring only once. The data are from a study of Graves' ophthalmopathy and Graves' hyperthyroidism. Study observations and caveats: With a specificity of around 76% and a sensitivity of 60% to 71%, the model predicted ophthalmopathy progression. Most thyroid-expanded clonotypes exceeding 0.001 frequency were also found in blood.

The chain combines TRBV27 with TRBJ2-7, with TRBD2 matching 11 bases. The TCR sequence derives from an adult woman with stable Graves' hyperthyroidism. Material: peripheral blood. The CDR3 coding sequence is TGTGCCAGCAGTCTTAGCGGGAGGGCTGGAGCGGGCTACGAGCAGTACTTC. This sequence encodes CASSLSGRAGAGYEQYF.